The clone carrying this T cell receptor beta chain appeared once. These data belong to a study of T cells in tumors after PD-1 blockade. The protocol was immunoSEQ multiplex PCR, while the TCRdb copy is restricted to in-frame clones and leaves out a portion. This sample carries about 20,000 clones, roughly 73% of them seen once, and the ten largest clones take 20% to 30%. CDR3 length equals 18 residues. V lost 4 bases, J lost 7 bases, and 12 bases stayed unmatched. Germline V gene sequence: CDR1 MDHEN, CDR2 SYDVKM. The J gene is TRBJ2-1, the V gene TRBV28; 14 bases are shared with TRBD2. This clonotype originated in a human donor with basal cell carcinoma. Source: PBMCs, taken before anti-PD-1 treatment. For the CDR3, the DNA is TGTGCCAGCAGTTCCCAATCGGGACTAGCGGGAGTGAAGAATGAGCAGTTCTTC. This gives the protein CASSSQSGLAGVKNEQFF.